The sequence of this TCR beta chain was determined in a study of cytotoxic CD8 clonotypes in ibrutinib-treated CLL. On the study more broadly: Timing of response sample collection was a median around 12 months after treatment start, with a range of 6 to 36.

Broader study findings: Under therapy, public clonotypes either contracted or stayed stable, and they were uncommon. Clonality correlated strongly with circulating CD8+ T cells and exceeded age-matched healthy donors at baseline. Upon ibrutinib response clonality rose, and upon progression it fell back toward baseline.

The assay was immunoSEQ multiplex PCR, and TCRdb's table has in-frame clones only and misses some. The data contain 65,000 to 95,000 clones, around 84% of them singletons. Turning to this clone: Its antigen is not known.

This CDR3 is 14 amino acids long. The V and J ends lost 4 bases and 1 base respectively, with 11 bases between them. Germline CDR1 is SGHRS and CDR2 is YFSETQ. The clonotype was recovered from a human donor with chronic lymphocytic leukemia. The chain combines TRBV5-1 with TRBJ2-5; D is unclear. This specimen consisted of PBMCs, obtained before ibrutinib treatment. The CDR3 spells CASSTRSLQETQYF. Here the CDR3 DNA reads TGCGCCAGCAGCACCCGGTCCCTCCAAGAGACCCAGTACTTC.